The 22 T cell receptor beta chains presented below share a single source sample, sequenced in a study of response to subunit inactivated influenza vaccine. TCRdb independently ran MiXCR on the RT-PCR reads; one entry per CDR3 protein. The table includes around 480,000 distinct CDR3 sequences, approximately 17% detected once. The starting material was CD4+ T cells sorted from PBMCs, obtained around 25 months after vaccination. Receptors were obtained from a man aged 50 to 69 who received an inactivated influenza vaccine.

This clonotype has a count of ten or more. The genes are TRBV21-1 and TRBJ1-5; the table names TRBD1, a call not compared with the DNA. TRBV21-1 constitutes a pseudogene. The CDR3 runs to 15 residues. CDR3 DNA: TGTGCCAGCAGCAAGAGGGGTGGGGGAGAGGGTACCCAGCATTTT. This sequence encodes CASSKRGGGEGTQHF.

This clonotype occurred a few times. This chain connects TRBV28 to TRBJ2-7, with TRBD1 matching 9 bases. CDR1 MDHEN and CDR2 SYDVKM come from the germline V gene. CDR3 length: 13 amino acids. V was pared by 10 bases and J by 0 bases, with 4 bases of the junction left unmatched. CDR3 residues: CATSTGGSYEQYF. CDR3 coding DNA: TGTGCCACCTCGACAGGGGGCTCCTACGAGCAGTACTTC.

The chain links TRBV10-3 to TRBJ2-2; weak D call: TRBD2 (5 bases). Germline values: CDR1 ENHRY, CDR2 SYGVKD. The germline V and J ends were trimmed by 4 bases and 3 bases, with 9 bases remaining between them. The CDR3 loop spans 14 amino acids. In nucleotides, the CDR3 is TGTGCCATCAGTGCCGGCGGGTACACCGGGGAGCTGTTTTTT. It codes for CAISAGGYTGELFF.

In its sample, this clonotype was seen a few times. The junction and the germline gene differ at one end; a read error may be behind it. The V call is TRBV7-7, the J call TRBJ2-1; 9 nucleotides line up with TRBD1. The CDR3 covers 16 residues. Germline CDR1 is SSHAT and CDR2 is FNYEAQ (reference sequence). The CDR3 DNA sequence: TGTGCTAGCAGCTCCCGGACAGGGGCAACCTACAATGAGCAGTTCTTC. Translating it yields CASSSRTGATYNEQFF. The variable domain in full, completed from reference TRBV7-7 and TRBJ2-1, reads GAGVSQSPRYKVTKRGQDVTLRCDPISSHATLYWYQQALGQGPEFLTYFNYEAQPDKSGLPSDRFSAERPEGSISTLTIQRTEQRDSAMYRCASSSRTGATYNEQFFGPGTRLTVL.

This clonotype was detected only a few times. This chain uses TRBV2 with TRBJ2-6; 12 bases are shared with TRBD2. This CDR3 is 19 amino acids long. The V segment lost 4 bases and the J segment 0 bases; nucleotides outside the gene matches: 7. Per germline, CDR1 SNHLY and CDR2 FYNNEI. CDR3 DNA: TGTGCCAGCAGTGTCTTGTCGGGACTAGCGGGCTCTGGGGCCAACGTCCTGACTTTC. It is translated as CASSVLSGLAGSGANVLTF.

In its sample, this clonotype was seen a few times. The V call is TRBV18, the J call TRBJ1-1, with 8 bases matching TRBD1. There are 16 residues in the CDR3. CDR1 and CDR2 from the germline V gene are KGHSH and LQKENI. V shed 0 bases and J 4 bases; nucleotides not matched to a gene: 7. The chain's CDR3 is CASSPPRGQGSTEAFF. The CDR3 DNA sequence: TGTGCCAGCTCACCACCGCGAGGACAGGGATCCACTGAAGCTTTCTTT.

This rearrangement joins TRBV5-1 to TRBJ2-3; D uncertain. The ends were cut back, 0 bases at V and 4 bases at J, with 15 bases in the middle. CDR1 SGHRS and CDR2 YFSETQ come from the germline V gene. CDR3 length: 16 amino acids. The CDR3 DNA reads as TGCGCCAGCAGCTTGGAACCACCGCCCATTTCAGATACGCAGTATTTT. This codes for CASSLEPPPISDTQYF. Full variable domain (outside the CDR3, taken from reference TRBV5-1 and TRBJ2-3): KAGVTQTPRYLIKTRGQQVTLSCSPISGHRSVSWYQQTPGQGLQFLFEYFSETQRNKGNFPGRFSGRQFSNSRSEMNVSTLELGDSALYLCASSLEPPPISDTQYFGPGTRLTVL.

The chain has TRBV7-2 and TRBJ2-5; 10 bases agree with TRBD2. Per germline, CDR1 SGHTA and CDR2 FQGNSA. The CDR3 spans 16 residues. V lost 1 base, J lost 5 bases, and 7 bases stayed unmatched. The CDR3 DNA sequence: TGTGCCAGCAGCTTAGTTGGGCTAGCGGGAGTGGAGACCCAGTACTTC. Translation gives CASSLVGLAGVETQYF. Full variable domain (missing parts from reference TRBV7-2 and TRBJ2-5): GAGVSQSPSNKVTEKGKDVELRCDPISGHTALYWYRQSLGQGLEFLIYFQGNSAPDKSGLPSDRFSAERTGGSVSTLTIQRTQQEDSAVYLCASSLVGLAGVETQYFGPGTRLLVL.

There are a few counts of this clonotype. The chain joins TRBV4-1 to TRBJ2-1; 10 nucleotides agree with TRBD2. CDR3 length: 15 amino acids. The germline gives CDR1 MGHRA, CDR2 YSYEKL. With V trimmed by 0 bases and J by 9 bases, 5 bases remained unmatched. The chain's CDR3 is CASSQDQRGGGEQFF. In nucleotides, the CDR3 is TGCGCCAGCAGCCAAGACCAGCGGGGGGGCGGTGAGCAGTTCTTC.

The rearrangement joins TRBV4-1 to TRBJ1-5, with 7 bases lining up with TRBD1. Germline CDR1 reads MGHRA; CDR2 reads YSYEKL. V lost 0 bases, J lost 5 bases, and 10 bases stayed unmatched. The CDR3 extends over 17 amino acids. CDR3 in DNA: TGCGCCAGCAGCCAAGAGACGAGGTGGGACAGTCATCAGCCCCAGCATTTT. Translated: CASSQETRWDSHQPQHF.

This chain links TRBV28 with TRBJ2-5, with 7 bases that match TRBD1. The CDR3 extends over 16 amino acids. Germline lookup yields CDR1 MDHEN and CDR2 SYDVKM. V dropped 3 bases and J dropped 5; count of bases not matched to a gene: 12. The CDR3 nucleotides read TGTGCCAGCAGTTTTTTCCGGGGACAGAATTCGGAGACCCAGTACTTC. This codes for CASSFFRGQNSETQYF.

The rearrangement links TRBV3-1 to TRBJ2-4, with D possibly being TRBD1 (5 bases). V dropped 6 bases and J dropped 9 bases, with 21 bases sitting between them. The CDR3 consists of 15 residues. Germline V CDR1 and CDR2: LGHDT, YNNKEL (reference sequence). CDR3 bases: TGTGCCAGCAGGAGCTCGACAGCCGCTCAGGGCATTCAGTACTTC. It specifies CASRSSTAAQGIQYF. Together with reference TRBV3-1 and TRBJ2-4, the CDR3 gives the full variable domain: DTAVSQTPKYLVTQMGNDKSIKCEQNLGHDTMYWYKQDSKKFLKIMFSYNNKELIINETVPNRFSPKSPDKAHLNLHINSLELGDSAVYFCASRSSTAAQGIQYFGAGTRLSVL.

This clonotype was found many times. The V and J genes are TRBV5-1 and TRBJ1-2; D remains ambiguous. The CDR3 has 13 residues. Germline-derived CDR1 and CDR2 are SGHRS and YFSETQ. V was cut by 2 bases and J by 6 bases, with 11 bases left in between. CDR3 sequence: CASSFNPWDGYTF. The CDR3 bases are TGCGCCAGCAGCTTCAACCCTTGGGATGGCTACACCTTC.

V usage is TRBV6-2 or TRBV6-3 and J usage is TRBJ2-3; the D gene is possibly TRBD2 (6 bases). The length of the CDR3 is 13 residues. V lost 8 bases to trimming and J lost 0 bases, with 9 bases between them. The germline V gene has CDR1 MNHEY and CDR2 SVGEGT. The CDR3 region is CASLDYSTDTQYF. Here the CDR3 DNA reads TGTGCCAGCTTGGACTATAGCACAGATACGCAGTATTTT.

The sample holds a few counts of this clonotype. The chain links TRBV18 to TRBJ2-1; weak D call: TRBD2 (5 bases). CDR1 and CDR2 (germline): KGHSH, LQKENI. Trimming pared 2 bases from V and 6 bases from J, leaving 14 bases between. CDR3 length: 15 amino acids. CDR3 sequence reads: CASSPGSATLNEQFF. The CDR3 bases are TGTGCCAGCTCACCAGGTAGCGCGACTCTCAATGAGCAGTTCTTC.

This chain links TRBV28 with TRBJ1-5; D gene uncertain. The CDR3 sequence is 14 residues long. Trimming shortened V by 7 bases and J by 7 bases, and 17 bases separated the two germline ends. Germline CDR1 is MDHEN and CDR2 is SYDVKM. The DNA of the CDR3 is TGTGCCAGCAAAAAAACGTCCGTGGGGCAGCCCCAGCATTTT. This encodes CASKKTSVGQPQHF.

Many counts were recorded for this clonotype. CDR3 nucleotides: TGTGCCAGCAGTCGTTCGGGATCGAGCTCCTACAATGAGCAGTTCTTC. This codes for CASSRSGSSSYNEQFF. This sequence joins TRBV6-2 or TRBV6-3 and TRBJ2-1; D possibly corresponds to TRBD2 (5 bases). V lost 5 bases, J lost 0 bases, and 14 bases lay in between. CDR3 length: 16 amino acids. Germline V CDR1 and CDR2: MNHEY, SVGEGT.

The chain recombines TRBV20-1 with TRBJ2-7, with D perhaps TRBD2 (6 bases). Trimming left V 6 bases short and J 2 bases short, with 17 bases between. The germline V gene has CDR1 DFQATT and CDR2 SNEGSKA (reference sequence). This CDR3 has 14 amino acids. The CDR3 nucleotides read TGCAGTGCGCCAAGGCCGGGACTGGCCTACGAGCAGTACTTC. Translation: CSAPRPGLAYEQYF.

The V call is TRBV12-3 or TRBV12-4, the J call TRBJ2-7; 7 bases fit TRBD1. There are 14 residues in the CDR3. With V trimmed by 1 base and J by 5 bases, 5 bases remained unmatched. The CDR3 nucleotides are TGTGCCAGCAGTTTAGGTAGGGGGCCAGACGAGCAGTACTTC. Residues: CASSLGRGPDEQYF.

There are a few counts of this clonotype. The rearrangement joins TRBV12-3 or TRBV12-4 to TRBJ1-5, with D hard to call. This CDR3 spans 15 amino acids. Trimming took 4 bases from V and 0 from J, leaving 10 bases between them. The CDR3 reads CASSSSQVSNQPQHF. CDR3 sequence (DNA): TGTGCCAGCAGTTCGAGCCAGGTTAGCAATCAGCCCCAGCATTTT.

Only a few counts were recorded for this clonotype. V is TRBV7-2 and J is TRBJ2-1; 8 nucleotides match TRBD2. The CDR3 covers 14 residues. The V segment lost 5 bases and the J segment 6 bases; nucleotides outside the gene matches: 6. Germline values: CDR1 SGHTA, CDR2 FQGNSA. Here the CDR3 reads CASSPLLAVNEQFF. CDR3 sequence (DNA): TGTGCCAGCAGCCCATTACTAGCGGTCAATGAGCAGTTCTTC.

This clonotype was found many times. The V gene is TRBV12-3 or TRBV12-4, the J gene TRBJ1-4; D not certain. Trimming cost V 6 bases and J 2 bases, with 13 bases left between them. The CDR3 contains 15 residues. In DNA, the CDR3 is TGTGCCAGCAGCGGCCGGGCGGCGACTAATGAAAAACTGTTTTTT. It encodes CASSGRAATNEKLFF.